This TCR beta chain came from a study of immune evolution from preneoplasia to lung adenocarcinoma. Findings and limits, study-wide: Compared with EGFR-mutant or double wild-type lesions, KRAS-mutant nodules were more clonal.

Of note for this clone: What it recognizes is unknown.

Patients had resection in Japan or China between about 2014 and 2018. Trimming took 2 bases from V and 4 from J, leaving 17 bases between them. The CDR3 covers 16 residues. Germline CDR1 is KGHSH and CDR2 is LQKENI. The protocol was immunoSEQ multiplex PCR, while the TCRdb copy is restricted to in-frame clones and leaves out a portion. Seen here are approximately 11,000 clones, roughly 79% observed once, and the top ten hold almost 4%. This chain links TRBV18 with TRBJ1-1, with D hard to call. The material sequenced was FFPE minimally invasive lung adenocarcinoma tissue. The sequence came from a person aged 60 to 85 with lung adenocarcinoma. The chain's CDR3 is CASSPFSAADVTEAFF. The CDR3 coding sequence is TGTGCCAGCTCACCATTTTCAGCCGCCGATGTCACTGAAGCTTTCTTT.